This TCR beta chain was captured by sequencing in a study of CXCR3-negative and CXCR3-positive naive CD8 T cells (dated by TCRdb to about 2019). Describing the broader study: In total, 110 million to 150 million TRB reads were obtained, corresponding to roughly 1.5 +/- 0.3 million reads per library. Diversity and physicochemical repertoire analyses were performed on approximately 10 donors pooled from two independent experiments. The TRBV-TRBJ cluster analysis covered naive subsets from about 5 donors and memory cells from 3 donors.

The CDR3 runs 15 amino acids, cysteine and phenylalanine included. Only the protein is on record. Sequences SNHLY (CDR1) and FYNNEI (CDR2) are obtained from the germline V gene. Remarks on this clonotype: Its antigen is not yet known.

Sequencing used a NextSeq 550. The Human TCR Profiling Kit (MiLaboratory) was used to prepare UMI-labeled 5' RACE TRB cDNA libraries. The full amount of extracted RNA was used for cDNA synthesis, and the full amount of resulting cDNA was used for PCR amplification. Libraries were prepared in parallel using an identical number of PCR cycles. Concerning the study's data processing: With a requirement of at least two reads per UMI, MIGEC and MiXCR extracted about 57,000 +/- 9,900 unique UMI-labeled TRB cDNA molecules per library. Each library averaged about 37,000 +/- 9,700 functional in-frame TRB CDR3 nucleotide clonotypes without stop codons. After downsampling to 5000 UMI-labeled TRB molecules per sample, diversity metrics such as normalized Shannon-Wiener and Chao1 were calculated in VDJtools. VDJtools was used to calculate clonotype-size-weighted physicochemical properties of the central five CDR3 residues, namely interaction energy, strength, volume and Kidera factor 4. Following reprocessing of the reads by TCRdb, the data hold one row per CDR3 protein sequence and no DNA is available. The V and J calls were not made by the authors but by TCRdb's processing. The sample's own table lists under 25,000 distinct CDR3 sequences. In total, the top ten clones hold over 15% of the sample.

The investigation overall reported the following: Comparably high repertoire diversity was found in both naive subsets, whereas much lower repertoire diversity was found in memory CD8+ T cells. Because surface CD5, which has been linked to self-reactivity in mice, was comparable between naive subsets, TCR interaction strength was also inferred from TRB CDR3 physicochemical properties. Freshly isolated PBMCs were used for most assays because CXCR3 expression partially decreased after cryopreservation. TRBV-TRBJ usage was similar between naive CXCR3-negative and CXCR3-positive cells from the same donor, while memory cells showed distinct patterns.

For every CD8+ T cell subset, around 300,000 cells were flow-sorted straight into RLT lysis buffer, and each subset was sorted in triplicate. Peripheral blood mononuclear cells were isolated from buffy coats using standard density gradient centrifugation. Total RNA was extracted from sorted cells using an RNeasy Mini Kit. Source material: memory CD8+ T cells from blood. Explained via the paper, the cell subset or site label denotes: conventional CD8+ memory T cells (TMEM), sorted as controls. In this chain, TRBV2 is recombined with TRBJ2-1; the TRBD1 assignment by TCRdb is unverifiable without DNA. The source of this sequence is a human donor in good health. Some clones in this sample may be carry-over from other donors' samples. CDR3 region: CASSVHGTDINEQFF.